This T cell receptor (beta chain) came from a study of cytomegalovirus exposure and HLA in healthy donors. Concerning this clone: What it binds is not known.

General study findings and limits: For presence/absence analyses, sequencing depth was assumed to be roughly uniform across donors.

Germline CDR1 reads SGDLS; CDR2 reads YYNGEE. The CDR3 has 15 amino acids. PCR involved 60 Vbeta and 13 Jbeta primers. Source study methods: In a later analysis, of some 80 million unique beta chains, 9 million to 11 million appeared in at least two donors. The assay was immunoSEQ multiplex PCR, and TCRdb's table has in-frame clones only and misses some. V and J calls and clone size are those listed in that table; D and trimming were worked out from the DNA. This table has about 220,000 clones, around 80% appearing once. Nominally healthy donors were sampled, though unrecorded immune exposures were likely.

The sequence came from a boy between 2 and 10 years old in good health and CMV-seronegative. This chain uses TRBV9 with TRBJ2-5; TRBD2 matches at 7 bases. With the DNA end fitting TRBJ2-7 better, the J assignment may be wrong. The specimen sequenced was PBMCs. The CDR3 DNA is TGTGCCAGCAGTGTCGAGGGAGCGGGGATCCACGAGCAGTACTTC. It specifies CASSVEGAGIHEQYF.